These 29 T cell receptor beta chains came from one sample sequenced in a study of T cells expressing NK-cell markers. Reanalyzing the 5' RACE reads, TCRdb keeps one entry per CDR3 protein, without DNA. The sample holds roughly 180,000 distinct CDR3 sequences. Sequencing input: blood T cells: a sorted CD56 or NKG2C T cell subset, CD4+ or CD8+ T cells, or bulk PBMC T cells (not recorded which). The receptors stem from a woman aged 18 to 75 in good health.

V gene TRBV5-5 combines with J gene TRBJ2-3; checking the TCRdb D call of TRBD2 is not possible without DNA. The germline V gene encodes CDR1 SGHKS and CDR2 YYEKEE (reference sequence). The CDR3 sequence is 14 residues long. CDR3: CASSFSGDTDTQYF.

The rearrangement uses TRBV12-3 or TRBV12-4 and TRBJ2-6; the D gene TCRdb calls, TRBD1, cannot be checked with no DNA. CDR3 length equals 17 residues. The CDR3: CASSSGQGEDGANVLTF.

The chain carries TRBV9 and TRBJ1-4. CDR1 SGDLS and CDR2 YYNGEE come from the germline V gene. This CDR3 comprises 15 residues. CDR3 protein: CASSERAGEGEKLFF.

The chain employs TRBV20-1 and TRBJ1-1. This CDR3 region has 11 residues. In germline, CDR1 is DFQATT, CDR2 SNEGSKA (reference sequence). CDR3 sequence: CSARGSSEAFF.

The V gene is TRBV7-3, the J gene TRBJ2-5; TCRdb picks TRBD2, but there is no DNA to check that call. CDR3 length equals 13 residues. Germline assignment: CDR1 SGHTA and CDR2 FQGTGA. The CDR3 here is CASSQTRGETQYF. Using reference TRBV7-3 and TRBJ2-5 for the parts outside the CDR3, the full variable domain is GAGVSQTPSNKVTEKGKYVELRCDPISGHTALYWYRQSLGQGPEFLIYFQGTGAADDSGLPNDRFFAVRPEGSVSTLKIQRTERGDSAVYLCASSQTRGETQYFGPGTRLLVL.

The V call is TRBV10-3, the J call TRBJ2-5; TCRdb selects TRBD2, and the lack of DNA leaves this call unchecked. This CDR3 is 17 amino acids long. In germline, CDR1 is ENHRY, CDR2 SYGVKD. CDR3 sequence reads: CAKKGASVDLPQETQYF.

CDR3 protein: CASSQAVASTDTQYF. The rearrangement joins TRBV4-2 to TRBJ2-3. CDR3 length: 15 residues. In germline, CDR1 is LGHNA, CDR2 YNFKEQ.

This rearrangement joins TRBV5-1 to TRBJ2-3; TCRdb picks TRBD1, but there is no DNA to check that call. The CDR3 totals 16 residues. Germline-derived CDR1 and CDR2 are SGHRS and YFSETQ. CDR3 residues: CASSSEPTGTGVRQYF.

The genes are TRBV5-1 and TRBJ2-1; no DNA is available, so the TRBD1 call from TCRdb remains unchecked. In germline, CDR1 is SGHRS, CDR2 YFSETQ. This CDR3 spans 15 amino acids. CDR3 sequence: CASSLPGSVNNEQFF.

The rearrangement links TRBV18 to TRBJ1-2. The germline V gene encodes CDR1 KGHSH and CDR2 LQKENI. CDR3 length: 14 amino acids. Here the CDR3 reads CASSGTAALYGYTF.

This rearrangement joins TRBV5-1 to TRBJ2-5; TCRdb's D call of TRBD2 is untestable without DNA. CDR1 and CDR2 from the germline V gene are SGHRS and YFSETQ. The CDR3 is made up of 17 amino acids. The CDR3 reads CASSSGLAGSNVETQYF.

This chain joins TRBV5-1 and TRBJ2-5; TCRdb's D gene call, TRBD2, goes unchecked for lack of DNA. CDR3 length: 15 amino acids. The germline V gene encodes CDR1 SGHRS and CDR2 YFSETQ. The CDR3 reads CASRITGTTEETQYF.

This rearrangement joins TRBV30 to TRBJ2-7. The CDR3 covers 13 residues. Germline assignment: CDR1 GTSNPN and CDR2 SVGIG (reference sequence). The CDR3 reads CAWSQGRLRGQYF. The variable domain in full, completed from reference TRBV30 and TRBJ2-7, reads SQTIHQWPATLVQPVGSPLSLECTVEGTSNPNLYWYRQAAGRGLQLLFYSVGIGQISSEVPQNLSASRPQDRQFILSSKKLLLSDSGFYLCAWSQGRLRGQYFGPGTRLTVT.

The chain joins TRBV29-1 to TRBJ2-3; the D call of TRBD1 rests on TCRdb alone, since no DNA is present to check it. The CDR3 covers 16 residues. The germline CDR1 and CDR2 sequences are SQVTM and ANQGSEA. The CDR3 reads CSVEKQNRGITDTQYF.

The rearrangement uses TRBV7-9 and TRBJ1-4. Germline V gene lookup returns CDR1 SEHNR and CDR2 FQNEAQ (reference sequence). The CDR3 is made up of 15 amino acids. This CDR3 reads CASSLGASFDEKLFF.

J is TRBJ2-5 and V is TRBV7-9; no DNA is available, so the TRBD1 call from TCRdb remains unchecked. The CDR3 spans 14 residues. Germline V gene data show CDR1 as SEHNR and CDR2 as FQNEAQ (reference sequence). CDR3 residues: CASSSSGAAETQYF. Using reference TRBV7-9 and TRBJ2-5 for the parts outside the CDR3, the full variable domain is DTGVSQNPRHKITKRGQNVTFRCDPISEHNRLYWYRQTLGQGPEFLTYFQNEAQLEKSRLLSDRFSAERPKGSFSTLEIQRTEQGDSAMYLCASSSSGAAETQYFGPGTRLLVL.

V usage is TRBV27 and J usage is TRBJ1-4; TCRdb's D call of TRBD1 is untestable without DNA. The CDR3 has 13 amino acids. The germline V gene has CDR1 MNHEY and CDR2 SMNVEV (reference sequence). The CDR3 here is CASSWQGDEKLFF.

The chain carries TRBV20-1 and TRBJ2-7; TCRdb selects TRBD1, and the lack of DNA leaves this call unchecked. The germline V gene encodes CDR1 DFQATT and CDR2 SNEGSKA (reference sequence). This CDR3 contains 13 residues. The CDR3 is CSAILSTDYEQYF.

The chain combines TRBV2 with TRBJ2-5; TCRdb's assignment of TRBD2 cannot be checked, as there is no DNA. CDR3 length equals 17 residues. Germline assignment: CDR1 SNHLY and CDR2 FYNNEI. The CDR3 loop reads CASSEPSGITYQETQYF.

The chain recombines TRBV20-1 with TRBJ2-7; lacking DNA, the TRBD1 call made by TCRdb goes unchecked. The CDR3 is made up of 14 amino acids. CDR1 and CDR2 (germline): DFQATT, SNEGSKA (reference sequence). The CDR3 loop reads CSAEGLGGANEQYF.

The chain combines TRBV6-2 or TRBV6-3 with TRBJ2-5; as DNA is missing, the TRBD1 call by TCRdb cannot be tested. Germline CDR1 and CDR2: MNHEY and SVGEGT. CDR3 length equals 17 residues. CDR3 loop: CASINGRDRGRQETQYF.

The chain couples TRBV5-1 to TRBJ2-7; TCRdb lists TRBD1, though no DNA is available to test this call. Germline CDR1 reads SGHRS; CDR2 reads YFSETQ. CDR3 length: 14 residues. The CDR3 region is CASSNAAGVGEQYF.

The CDR3 spells CASSEGLADKETQYF. The chain carries TRBV7-3 and TRBJ2-5; TCRdb lists TRBD2, though no DNA is available to test this call. Germline-derived CDR1 and CDR2 are SGHTA and FQGTGA. The CDR3 totals 15 residues.

The rearrangement links TRBV5-1 to TRBJ2-3; there is no DNA to check the TCRdb D call of TRBD1. CDR3 size: 14 residues. Per germline, CDR1 SGHRS and CDR2 YFSETQ. This chain's CDR3 is CASRSGELTDTQYF.

This chain connects TRBV5-1 to TRBJ2-1; TCRdb indicates TRBD2, and absent DNA this call remains unverified. The CDR3 extends over 16 amino acids. The germline gives CDR1 SGHRS, CDR2 YFSETQ. The CDR3 sequence: CASSTQSGGAFGEQFF.

V usage is TRBV10-3 and J usage is TRBJ2-2; TCRdb gives TRBD2 as the D gene, but with no DNA this cannot be confirmed. Germline CDR1 reads ENHRY; CDR2 reads SYGVKD. The CDR3 is made up of 12 amino acids. The CDR3 here is CAVSLATGELFF.

The chain has TRBV20-1 and TRBJ1-5; the TRBD1 assignment by TCRdb is unverifiable without DNA. The CDR3 sequence is 13 residues long. Germline CDR1 DFQATT, CDR2 SNEGSKA (reference sequence). CDR3 residues: CSASPTGRQPQHF.

This chain links TRBV3-1 with TRBJ1-1; lacking DNA, the TRBD1 call made by TCRdb goes unchecked. Germline V lookup: CDR1 LGHDT, CDR2 YNNKEL (reference sequence). The CDR3 length is 14 residues. The CDR3 spells CASSHAGARTEAFF. Complete variable domain (other parts from reference TRBV3-1 and TRBJ1-1): DTAVSQTPKYLVTQMGNDKSIKCEQNLGHDTMYWYKQDSKKFLKIMFSYNNKELIINETVPNRFSPKSPDKAHLNLHINSLELGDSAVYFCASSHAGARTEAFFGQGTRLTVV.

The CDR3: CASSFGPPNLDTEAFF. The V call is TRBV5-1, the J call TRBJ1-1. Germline CDR1 and CDR2: SGHRS and YFSETQ. The CDR3 totals 16 residues.